This is a list of T cell receptor beta chains from one sample in a study of cytomegalovirus exposure and HLA in healthy donors. Profiled with immunoSEQ multiplex PCR; TCRdb holds only in-frame clones, not every one. Found here are 300,000 to 450,000 clones, 80% to 90% of them singletons; the top ten hold approximately 0.86%. The sequenced sample consisted of PBMCs. The receptors come from a woman aged 18 to 35 in good health and CMV-seronegative. The CDR3 runs from the conserved cysteine through the conserved F or W. The D gene is left open where the match is weak. Only part of the rows carry a size: once, few, many, or a class if the clone is expanded.

d_gene: TRBD2; v_gene: TRBV7-9; j_gene: TRBJ2-7; abundance: once; CDR3aa: CASSPLAQVYEQYF; CDR3nt: TGTGCCAGCAGCCCACTAGCGCAAGTTTACGAGCAGTACTTC
d_gene: NA; v_gene: TRBV18; j_gene: TRBJ2-1; abundance: NA; CDR3aa: CASFTTRDGDNEQFF; CDR3nt: TGTGCCAGCTTCACCACCCGTGACGGGGACAATGAGCAGTTCTTC
d_gene: TRBD1; v_gene: TRBV18; j_gene: TRBJ1-4; abundance: NA; CDR3aa: CGTGDLEKLFF; CDR3nt: TGTGGCACAGGGGACCTTGAAAAACTGTTTTTT
d_gene: TRBD1; v_gene: TRBV10-2; j_gene: TRBJ2-2; abundance: NA; CDR3aa: CASSGPLGQGIGELFF; CDR3nt: TGCGCCAGCAGTGGGCCTTTAGGACAGGGTATCGGGGAGCTGTTTTTT
d_gene: TRBD1; v_gene: TRBV28; j_gene: TRBJ2-7; abundance: NA; CDR3aa: CASMDRPHEQYF; CDR3nt: TGTGCCAGCATGGACAGGCCACACGAGCAGTACTTC
d_gene: NA; v_gene: TRBV7-5; j_gene: TRBJ1-2; abundance: NA; CDR3aa: CVRSLVLGGRKNTANYGYTF; CDR3nt: TGTGTCAGAAGCTTAGTACTTGGCGGCCGGAAGAATACCGCTAACTATGGCTACACCTTC
d_gene: NA; v_gene: TRBV30; j_gene: TRBJ1-6; abundance: NA; CDR3aa: CAWSRGNSHGSPLHF; CDR3nt: TGTGCCTGGAGTCGCGGGAATTCCCACGGTTCACCCCTCCACTTT
d_gene: NA; v_gene: TRBV27; j_gene: TRBJ1-5; abundance: NA; CDR3aa: CASSVDSRNQPQHF; CDR3nt: TGTGCCAGCAGTGTCGACAGCCGCAATCAGCCCCAGCATTTT
d_gene: TRBD1; v_gene: TRBV7-9; j_gene: TRBJ1-4; abundance: NA; CDR3aa: CASSLDRGGEKLFF; CDR3nt: TGTGCCAGCAGCTTAGACAGGGGTGGCGAAAAACTGTTTTTT
d_gene: TRBD1; v_gene: TRBV6-5; j_gene: TRBJ2-3; abundance: NA; CDR3aa: CASSYSTTGSTDTQYF; CDR3nt: TGTGCCAGCAGTTACTCGACGACAGGGAGCACAGATACGCAGTATTTT
d_gene: NA; v_gene: TRBV7-9; j_gene: TRBJ1-5; abundance: NA; CDR3aa: CASSPNSNQPQHF; CDR3nt: TGTGCCAGCAGCCCCAATAGCAATCAGCCCCAGCATTTT
d_gene: TRBD1; v_gene: TRBV19; j_gene: TRBJ1-1; abundance: NA; CDR3aa: CASSTQGVSEAFF; CDR3nt: TGTGCCAGTAGCACACAGGGGGTCTCTGAAGCTTTCTTT
d_gene: NA; v_gene: TRBV7-3; j_gene: TRBJ2-1; abundance: once; CDR3aa: CASVLKWREVNEQFF; CDR3nt: TGTGCCAGCGTACTCAAGTGGCGCGAGGTCAATGAGCAGTTCTTC
d_gene: NA; v_gene: TRBV6-5; j_gene: TRBJ1-4; abundance: NA; CDR3aa: CASKGHATNEKLFF; CDR3nt: TGTGCCAGCAAAGGACATGCAACTAATGAAAAACTGTTTTTT
d_gene: NA; v_gene: TRBV28; j_gene: TRBJ1-5; abundance: NA; CDR3aa: CASSSGMPQHF; CDR3nt: TGTGCCAGCAGTTCAGGGATGCCCCAGCATTTT